A selection of T cell receptor beta chains follows, all from one sample in a study of long-term antiretroviral therapy in people with HIV. Data came from immunoSEQ multiplex PCR; TCRdb stores just in-frame clones and leaves some out. Found here are some 15,000 clones, roughly 90% of them singletons; the top ten hold 9.5% to 15%. The specimen was unsorted PBMCs, collected 0.7 years before starting antiretroviral therapy. These TCRs come from a man over 45 with HIV. The CDR3 runs from the conserved cysteine through the conserved F or W. A D gene is named only where the DNA matches it firmly. Clone size, where shown, is once, few, many, or a class for clones that have expanded.

v_gene,d_gene,abundance,j_gene,CDR3nt,CDR3aa
TRBV6-5,-,-,TRBJ2-1,TGTGCCAGCAGCTGGGGACGGGACAATGAGCAGTTCTTC,CASSWGRDNEQFF
TRBV28,TRBD1,-,TRBJ2-7,TGTGCCAGCAGTTTCCCAGGGGGCCCCTACGAGCAGTACTTC,CASSFPGGPYEQYF
TRBV9,-,-,TRBJ1-2,TGTGCCAGCAGCGGTTCAGCAGGCTATGGCTACACCTTC,CASSGSAGYGYTF
TRBV7-8,-,-,TRBJ2-2,TGTGCCAGCAGCTTAGAAGCGGCCGGGGAGCTGTTTTTT,CASSLEAAGELFF
TRBV6-1,-,-,TRBJ1-1,TGTGCCGCCAGGGATTGGAACACTGAAGCTTTCTTT,CAARDWNTEAFF
TRBV5-1,-,-,TRBJ2-5,TGCGCCAGCAGCTTGGCGAGCGGGTCCCAAGAGACCCAGTACTTC,CASSLASGSQETQYF
TRBV2,TRBD2,-,TRBJ2-7,TGTGCCAGCGACCCAACTAGCGAGGCCTACGAGCAGTACTTC,CASDPTSEAYEQYF
TRBV5-8,-,-,TRBJ1-2,TGTGCCAGCAGCCATCGACGGACCCTGTGGTACACCTTC,CASSHRRTLWYTF
TRBV5-1,TRBD2,-,TRBJ2-1,TGCGCCAGCAGCGCGATAGCGGGAGGACCTTTTGAGCAGTTCTTC,CASSAIAGGPFEQFF
TRBV4-3,-,-,TRBJ2-7,TGCGCCAGCAGCCCCTCCGTCAGGGGAGACGACGAGCAGTACTTC,CASSPSVRGDDEQYF
TRBV20-1,-,-,TRBJ1-3,TGCAGTGCTAGGAAGGGGGGGATTGGATATTTT,CSARKGGIGYF
TRBV5-8,TRBD1,once,TRBJ1-1,TGTGCCAGCACCCGGACAGGCCAAGGGAACACTGAAGCTTTCTTT,CASTRTGQGNTEAFF
TRBV5-1,-,-,TRBJ2-3,TGCGCCAGCAGCCCTGGACTCCTCAGCACAGATACGCAGTATTTT,CASSPGLLSTDTQYF
TRBV7-2,-,-,TRBJ1-5,TGTGCCAGCAGCTTAGCGTTACGGAGTCAGCCCCAGCATTTT,CASSLALRSQPQHF
TRBV28,TRBD1,once,TRBJ2-7,TGTGCCAGCAGTATAGGGGGCGGACTTAGGGAGCAGTACTTC,CASSIGGGLREQYF
TRBV5-1,TRBD1,-,TRBJ2-5,TGCGCCAGCAGCTCCGGGACAGGGCAAGAGACCCAGTACTTC,CASSSGTGQETQYF
TRBV2,TRBD1,-,TRBJ2-1,TGTGCCAGCAGTGGGTATGGGACAGTGTACAATGAGCAGTTCTTC,CASSGYGTVYNEQFF
TRBV6-5,-,-,TRBJ2-7,TGTGCCAGCAGTAACACCTACGAGCAGTACTTC,CASSNTYEQYF
TRBV7-2,TRBD2,-,TRBJ2-6,TGTGCCAGCAGACGGGGGGGGGCCGGGGCCAACGTCCTGACTTTC,CASRRGGAGANVLTF
TRBV11-2,-,-,TRBJ1-5,TGTGCCAGCAGCTTAGCCCGCGCTGGCAATCAGCCCCAGCATTTT,CASSLARAGNQPQHF
TRBV27,TRBD2,-,TRBJ2-2,TGTGCCAGCAGCTCTCGGACTAGCGGGCTGGGTGGGGAGCTGTTTTTT,CASSSRTSGLGGELFF
TRBV9,-,-,TRBJ2-7,TGTGCCAGCAGCGTAGCCGCCCTTCCGTATTACGAGCAGTACTTC,CASSVAALPYYEQYF
TRBV5-4,-,-,TRBJ1-3,TGTGCCAGCAGCTTGGCACCTGGAAACACCATATATTTT,CASSLAPGNTIYF
TRBV4-3,TRBD2,-,TRBJ2-4,TGCGCCAGCAGCCAATACGTCCGGGGGGGTGTAGCCAAAAACATTCAGTACTTC,CASSQYVRGGVAKNIQYF
TRBV5-1,-,-,TRBJ2-2,TGCGCCAGCAGCTTAGGAGGGAGTATGCTGAACACCGGGGAGCTGTTTTTT,CASSLGGSMLNTGELFF
TRBV5-6,-,-,TRBJ2-7,TGTGCCAGCAGCCATACGGGGGATAGCTCCTACGAGCAGTACTTC,CASSHTGDSSYEQYF
TRBV5-4,TRBD2,-,TRBJ2-2,TGTGCCAGCAGCCCGGGACTAGCGGGAACCGGGGAGCTGTTTTTT,CASSPGLAGTGELFF
TRBV27,-,few,TRBJ1-2,TGTGCCAGCAGTTCAGGGGCAGGCAACTATGGCTACACCTTC,CASSSGAGNYGYTF
TRBV6-5,-,-,TRBJ1-1,TGTGCCAGCAGTTATTCGCGGAACACTGAAGCTTTCTTT,CASSYSRNTEAFF
TRBV2,-,medium-sized,TRBJ2-1,TGTGCCAGCAGGACCGAAAGTGACTGGGCTGTGCGACGCTACAATGAGCAGTTCTTC,CASRTESDWAVRRYNEQFF
TRBV2,-,-,TRBJ2-1,TGTGCCATCCTTTGGACGGCTAACAATGAGCAGTTCTTC,CAILWTANNEQFF
TRBV28,-,-,TRBJ1-5,TGTGCCAGCAGTTCCTGGGACCGGTATAGCAATCAGCCCCAGCATTTT,CASSSWDRYSNQPQHF
TRBV2,-,few,TRBJ2-2,TGTGCCCTCAGCCTCCGGCCGAACACCGGGGAGCTGTTTTTT,CALSLRPNTGELFF
TRBV7-9,TRBD2,-,TRBJ2-3,TGTGCCAGCAGCGCCCGGGGGGGCACAGATACGCAGTATTTT,CASSARGGTDTQYF
TRBV5-1,TRBD1,-,TRBJ2-5,TGCGCCAGCAGCTCTACAGGGGGTGGTGCGGAGACCCAGTACTTC,CASSSTGGGAETQYF
TRBV6-1,-,once,TRBJ1-1,TGTGCCAGCAGTGAATGGGGACAGAACACTGAAGCTTTCTTT,CASSEWGQNTEAFF
TRBV25-1,-,-,TRBJ2-1,TGTGCCAGCAGTGATACCGCGGAGGCACGAGAGCAGTTCTTC,CASSDTAEAREQFF
TRBV5-1,-,-,TRBJ2-3,TGCGCCAGTACTCCGGGGTCTAGCACAGATACGCAGTATTTT,CASTPGSSTDTQYF
TRBV18,-,-,TRBJ2-7,TGTGCCAGCTCTCCTGAGTTAGGGGGATTGAACGAGCAGTACTTC,CASSPELGGLNEQYF
TRBV19,-,-,TRBJ2-7,TGTGCCAGTAGTAGATCAAGGTCCAGCCTTTACGAGCAGTACTTC,CASSRSRSSLYEQYF
TRBV5-1,-,-,TRBJ2-5,TGCGCCAGCAGCTTGGCCAGGGGGGGGATAGAGACCCAGTACTTC,CASSLARGGIETQYF
TRBV28,-,once,TRBJ1-2,TGTGCCAGCAGTTTCCACGTGGAAACCTATGGCTACACCTTC,CASSFHVETYGYTF
TRBV27,TRBD2,-,TRBJ2-1,TGTGCCAGCACCTCGTGGAGCGGGGGGGCCGGGAATGAGCAGTTCTTC,CASTSWSGGAGNEQFF
TRBV5-1,-,-,TRBJ1-2,TGCGCCAGCAGCTTGGCTGTATGGGGAGCTAACTATGGCTACACCTTC,CASSLAVWGANYGYTF
TRBV5-1,TRBD1,-,TRBJ2-2,TGCGCCAGCAGCCGACAGGGGGCTACCGGGGAGCTGTTTTTT,CASSRQGATGELFF
TRBV30,-,-,TRBJ1-2,TGTGCCTGGACCTCCGTGAATCTAAACTATGGCTACACCTTC,CAWTSVNLNYGYTF
TRBV7-2,-,few,TRBJ2-3,TGTGCCAGCAGCCAGGGCGCGATCAAAGGGGATACGCAGTATTTT,CASSQGAIKGDTQYF
TRBV6-6,TRBD2,-,TRBJ2-2,TGTGCCAGCATTGGCGGGGGGGCGGGAACCGGGGAGCTGTTTTTT,CASIGGGAGTGELFF
TRBV9,TRBD1,-,TRBJ1-2,TGTGCCAGCAGCGTGCGTTTAGACAGGGGGCAAGAGGGCTACACCTTC,CASSVRLDRGQEGYTF
TRBV18,-,once,TRBJ2-7,TGTGCCAGCTCAGCCACCCCCAAGGACAAATCCTCCTACGAGCAGTACTTC,CASSATPKDKSSYEQYF
TRBV7-9,TRBD1,few,TRBJ1-5,TGTGCCAGCAGCCCGGACAGGCAGCCCCAGCATTTT,CASSPDRQPQHF
TRBV11-2,-,-,TRBJ2-3,TGTGCCAGCAGCTTACATGGGCCAGATACGCAGTATTTT,CASSLHGPDTQYF